This T cell receptor (beta chain) was obtained from a study of OX40 agonist ivuxolimab in advanced cancers. Across the whole study: Patients were infused with ivuxolimab every 2 weeks at 0.01 to 10 mg/kg. Patients receiving dose escalation had hepatocellular carcinoma, melanoma, renal cell or head and neck cancer.

Using immunoSEQ multiplex PCR, the repertoire was profiled, and TCRdb retains in-frame clones only, with some absent. Of about 40,000 clones listed, about nine tenths were seen once; the top ten hold 8.5% to 10%. CDR3 length equals 14 residues. The ends were cut back, 2 bases at V and 0 bases at J, with 7 bases in the middle. Germline values: CDR1 SGHTA, CDR2 FQGNSA. The sample was CD4+ or CD8+ T cells sorted from blood, taken in a trial of the OX40 agonist ivuxolimab. The clonotype comes from an adult with an advanced solid tumor such as melanoma, head and neck, liver or kidney cancer. J is TRBJ2-5 and V is TRBV7-2; no firm D call. The CDR3 reads CASSLWTNQETQYF. The DNA for the CDR3 is TGTGCCAGCAGCTTATGGACCAACCAAGAGACCCAGTACTTC.